The 11 T cell receptor beta chains reported below all come from one sample, sequenced in a study of identical twins. TCRdb fed the 5' RACE reads into MiXCR, producing one record per CDR3 protein. The sample contains 520,000 or so distinct CDR3 sequences, around 20% of which appear only once. The same data also contributed to another study, on T cells expressing NK-cell markers.

The sequenced sample consisted of CD4+ T cells sorted from blood. These receptors were collected from a young woman in good health.

At least ten counts were recorded for this clonotype. This chain links TRBV20-1 with TRBJ2-3; TRBD2 aligns across 10 bases. CDR1 and CDR2 from the germline V gene are DFQATT and SNEGSKA (reference sequence). J was trimmed by 4 bases and V by 3 bases; bases with no gene match: 4. The CDR3 has 14 amino acids. The CDR3 coding sequence is TGCAGTGCTAGTGTAGCGGGAGGACCAGATACGCAGTATTTT. Protein sequence: CSASVAGGPDTQYF.

The CDR3 DNA sequence: TGTGCCAGCAGCTTTACGACAGGGGGCTCAGCTGAAGCTTTCTTT. Translation: CASSFTTGGSAEAFF. The chain recombines TRBV6-1 with TRBJ1-1, with 10 bases aligning to TRBD1. Trimming removed 6 bases from V and 6 bases from J; junction bases left unmatched: 10. The CDR3 loop spans 15 amino acids. The germline V gene has CDR1 MNHNS and CDR2 SASEGT.

The gene calls are TRBV7-9 and TRBJ2-7; 8 nucleotides agree with TRBD2. Per germline, CDR1 SEHNR and CDR2 FQNEAQ (reference sequence). Losses at the gene ends were 7 bases for V and 2 bases for J; bases not matched to a gene: 7. This CDR3 is 14 amino acids long. The CDR3 loop is CASTPSGRPYEQYF. The CDR3 DNA follows: TGTGCCAGCACCCCAAGCGGGAGACCCTACGAGCAGTACTTC.

This clonotype was seen only once. The chain couples TRBV13 to TRBJ2-7; 7 bases are a match to TRBD2. CDR3 length: 15 amino acids. CDR1 and CDR2 (germline): PRHDT, FYEKMQ (reference sequence). The V and J ends lost 5 bases and 2 bases, in that order; junction bases with no gene match: 9. The CDR3 DNA is TGTGCCAGCAGCCCCGGGGAGGGTGAGCCCTACGAGCAGTACTTC. Translated, it gives CASSPGEGEPYEQYF.

This clonotype was recorded at least ten times. The gene calls are TRBV20-1 and TRBJ2-1; 8 bases agree with TRBD2. With V trimmed by 3 bases and J by 8 bases, 9 bases remained unmatched. The CDR3 consists of 14 residues. Looked up from germline, CDR1 is DFQATT and CDR2 is SNEGSKA (reference sequence). The CDR3 DNA sequence: TGCAGTGCTAGCAAAGCGGGGGCGAGGGATGAGCAGTTCTTC. Translating it yields CSASKAGARDEQFF.

In its sample, this clonotype was seen a few times. This chain uses TRBV9 with TRBJ2-3; 11 bases match TRBD2. Germline V gene sequence: CDR1 SGDLS, CDR2 YYNGEE. The CDR3 sequence is 17 residues long. V lost 0 bases to trimming and J lost 0 bases; unmatched junction nucleotides: 3. The CDR3 nucleotides read TGTGCCAGCAGCGTAGCTAGCGGGGGGCCTAGCACAGATACGCAGTATTTT. This sequence encodes CASSVASGGPSTDTQYF. The entire variable domain, with the rest obtained from reference TRBV9 and TRBJ2-3, is as follows: DSGVTQTPKHLITATGQRVTLRCSPRSGDLSVYWYQQSLDQGLQFLIQYYNGEERAKGNILERFSAQQFPDLHSELNLSSLELGDSALYFCASSVASGGPSTDTQYFGPGTRLTVL.

This clonotype was seen at least ten times. CDR3: CASSPHRQRGTEAFF. CDR3 in DNA: TGTGCCAGCAGTCCCCACCGGCAACGGGGCACTGAAGCTTTCTTT. V is TRBV12-3 or TRBV12-4 and J is TRBJ1-1; D is undetermined. The CDR3 runs 15 residues. V was trimmed by 5 bases and J by 4 bases, leaving 17 bases between them.

The chain couples TRBV29-1 to TRBJ1-2; D is ambiguous. The CDR3 totals 12 residues. V was clipped by 1 base and J by 6 bases, with 9 bases between them. Germline V CDR1 and CDR2: SQVTM, ANQGSEA. The CDR3 region is CSVEAGEDGYTF. Here the CDR3 DNA reads TGCAGCGTTGAAGCCGGGGAGGATGGCTACACCTTC.

This rearrangement joins TRBV5-1 to TRBJ1-2, with 9 nucleotides matching TRBD1. Germline CDR1 is SGHRS and CDR2 is YFSETQ. CDR3 length: 14 residues. With V trimmed by 1 base and J by 8 bases, 6 bases remained unmatched. CDR3 residues: CASSLTGGISGYTF. Written as DNA, the CDR3 is TGCGCCAGCAGCTTGACAGGGGGCATATCAGGCTACACCTTC.

This clonotype turned up a few times. The chain combines TRBV4-3 with TRBJ2-1; 12 bases align to TRBD2. The V segment lost 0 bases and the J segment 8 bases; nucleotides outside the gene matches: 5. Germline CDR1 and CDR2: LGHNA and YSLEER. This CDR3 is 16 amino acids long. DNA for the CDR3: TGCGCCAGCAGCCAAGAGACTAGCGGGAGTTACGATGAGCAGTTCTTC. It is translated as CASSQETSGSYDEQFF.

V usage is TRBV12-3 or TRBV12-4 and J usage is TRBJ2-2, with D uncertain. Trimming removed 6 bases from V and 2 bases from J, with 10 bases in between. CDR3 length: 14 residues. CDR3: CASSRNTNTGELFF. The CDR3 bases are TGTGCCAGCAGCCGGAATACCAACACCGGGGAGCTGTTTTTT.